This TCR beta chain was identified in a study of cytomegalovirus exposure and HLA in healthy donors. Primers: 60 Vbeta forward and 13 Jbeta reverse. The data were produced by immunoSEQ multiplex PCR, yet TCRdb's version contains in-frame clones alone and is incomplete. The table has about 160,000 clones, 80% to 90% seen once. Per the germline V gene, CDR1 is SGHNT and CDR2 is YYREEE (reference sequence). The CDR3 loop spans 18 amino acids. The V gene lost 3 bases and the J gene lost 5 bases, with 26 bases spanning the gap. Sequencing input: PBMCs. The genes are TRBV5-4 and TRBJ1-1; TRBD1 is a possible D gene (6 bases). The sequence was collected from a woman in her late teens or twenties in good health and CMV-seronegative. The DNA for the CDR3 is TGTGCCAGCAGCTCCCCTTCCAGGGGCGCTGGGGGGGCGACTGAAGCTTTCTTT. Protein sequence: CASSSPSRGAGGATEAFF. Supplemented by reference TRBV5-4 and TRBJ1-1, the full variable domain reads ETGVTQSPTHLIKTRGQQVTLRCSSQSGHNTVSWYQQALGQGPQFIFQYYREEENGRGNFPPRFSGLQFPNYSSELNVNALELDDSALYLCASSSPSRGAGGATEAFFGQGTRLTVV.